These 17 T cell receptor beta chains were sequenced from one sample in a study of T-cell memory formation after mild COVID-19. TCRdb redid the calling of the 5' RACE reads with MiXCR, one entry per CDR3 protein. The sample yields about 350,000 distinct CDR3 sequences, around 30% seen once. Sequencing was done on a sample of PBMCs or a T cell subset sorted from them (not recorded which). These receptors all come from an adult woman who had mild COVID-19 (a few samples of this study predate the infection). Cell type and time point are not known.

This sequence joins TRBV6-5 and TRBJ2-7; 9 nucleotides align to TRBD1. The CDR3 covers 14 residues. CDR1 and CDR2 (germline): MNHEY, SVGAGI. V was clipped by 5 bases and J by 6 bases; unmatched bases: 8. CDR3 DNA sequence: TGTGCCAGCAGTCCCCCGGGACAGGGTGGCGAGCAGTACTTC. It codes for CASSPPGQGGEQYF.

At least ten counts were recorded for this clonotype. As DNA, the CDR3 is TGTGCCAGCAGTATGCCGGGACTAGCGGGAGGAGGGACCGGGGAGCTGTTTTTT. Translated: CASSMPGLAGGGTGELFF. The gene calls are TRBV27 and TRBJ2-2, with 15 bases that match TRBD2. V gave up 5 bases and J gave up 5 bases; unmatched junction bases: 9. The germline V gene encodes CDR1 MNHEY and CDR2 SMNVEV (reference sequence). This CDR3 region has 18 residues.

Only a few counts were recorded for this clonotype. J is TRBJ2-5 and V is TRBV24-1; tentatively, D is TRBD2 (5 bases). Germline V CDR1 and CDR2: KGHDR, SFDVKD. Deletions cut 4 bases from V and 5 bases from J, with 19 bases between. This CDR3 has 16 amino acids. This CDR3 is CATSDRGSVREETQYF. The CDR3 coding sequence is TGTGCCACCAGTGACCGCGGGTCAGTGAGGGAGGAGACCCAGTACTTC.

This chain links TRBV18 with TRBJ2-1; 13 bases map to TRBD2. J gave up 7 bases and V 3 bases, and 6 bases lay outside the gene matches. This CDR3 has 16 residues. CDR1 is KGHSH, CDR2 LQKENI, per germline. The CDR3: CASSPLTSGRSNEQFF. The CDR3 DNA sequence: TGTGCCAGCTCACCTCTGACTAGCGGGAGGTCAAATGAGCAGTTCTTC.

This clonotype has more than one count but fewer than ten. The rearrangement uses TRBV9 and TRBJ2-5; 7 bases agree with TRBD2. Trimming cost V 2 bases and J 4 bases; bases outside gene matches: 8. The CDR3 is 15 amino acids. In germline, CDR1 is SGDLS, CDR2 YYNGEE. CDR3 sequence (DNA): TGTGCCAGCAGCGTGGGTGGCGGGGGTCGAGAGACCCAGTACTTC. Its translation: CASSVGGGGRETQYF.

This rearrangement joins TRBV12-3 or TRBV12-4 to TRBJ2-7, with 12 positions matching TRBD2. CDR3 length: 18 residues. The V and J ends lost 6 bases and 0 bases, in that order; junction bases with no gene match: 12. The CDR3 DNA is TGTGCCAGCAGCCCTCCACTAGCGGGAGGTACCGCCTCCTACGAGCAGTACTTC. Translation gives CASSPPLAGGTASYEQYF.

This clonotype was counted between two and nine times. The chain carries TRBV6-5 and TRBJ2-7; 9 bases are shared with TRBD1. This CDR3 has 16 amino acids. Germline V lookup: CDR1 MNHEY, CDR2 SVGAGI. The trim removed 2 bases at V and 1 base at J, leaving 6 bases unmatched. CDR3 sequence reads: CASSYTGTGPSYEQYF. The CDR3 region has the DNA TGTGCCAGCAGTTACACCGGGACAGGGCCATCCTACGAGCAGTACTTC.

The CDR3 region has the DNA TGTGCCAGCAGCGTGGAAATGAGCACTGAAGCTTTCTTT. This encodes CASSVEMSTEAFF. The V call is TRBV9, the J call TRBJ1-1; D gene unclear. In germline, CDR1 is SGDLS, CDR2 YYNGEE. The V end lost 2 bases, the J end lost 4 bases, and 9 bases lay between the germline ends. The CDR3 has 13 residues.

This clonotype has a handful of counts. This chain joins TRBV5-6 and TRBJ1-2; the match to TRBD1 covers 10 bases. V was pared by 2 bases and J by 6 bases, with 4 bases of the junction left unmatched. From germline, CDR1 is SGHDT and CDR2 YYEEEE. This CDR3 has 14 residues. This chain's CDR3 is CASSLPGTGDGYTF. The CDR3 DNA follows: TGTGCCAGCAGCTTACCCGGGACAGGGGATGGCTACACCTTC.

This clonotype showed up just a few times. This chain links TRBV12-3 or TRBV12-4 with TRBJ1-2; D is ambiguous. V lost 6 bases and J 4 bases, leaving 9 bases between the germline ends. There are 12 residues in the CDR3. In nucleotides, the CDR3 is TGTGCCAGCAGCCCAGACCGCTATGGCTACACCTTC. It is translated as CASSPDRYGYTF.

The V gene is TRBV4-2, the J gene TRBJ2-2, with D tentatively TRBD1 or TRBD2 (5 bases each). Germline V lookup: CDR1 LGHNA, CDR2 YNFKEQ. Trimming pared 1 base from V and 1 base from J, leaving 10 bases between. The CDR3 is made up of 16 amino acids. The CDR3 loop is CASSQGGTLNTGELFF. The CDR3 nucleotides read TGTGCCAGCAGCCAAGGGGGGACCCTGAACACCGGGGAGCTGTTTTTT.

The J gene is TRBJ2-2, the V gene TRBV20-1, with 10 bases lining up with TRBD2. With 6 bases clipped from V and 4 bases from J, the junction kept 8 bases outside the gene matches. This CDR3 spans 15 amino acids. Germline lookup yields CDR1 DFQATT and CDR2 SNEGSKA (reference sequence). The DNA for the CDR3 is TGCAGTGCAAAGAATAGCGGGGGGCTCACCGGGGAGCTGTTTTTT. Translation gives CSAKNSGGLTGELFF.

In its sample, this clonotype was seen many times. This chain joins TRBV11-1 and TRBJ2-7, with D possibly being TRBD1 (5 bases). The CDR3 covers 13 residues. V lost 5 bases and J lost 6, with 14 bases in between. Germline CDR1 SGHAT, CDR2 FQDESV (reference sequence). The CDR3 DNA reads as TGTGCCAGCAGCCCGAATACAGGTGCCGAGCAGTACTTC. This sequence encodes CASSPNTGAEQYF.

The rearrangement links TRBV12-3 or TRBV12-4 to TRBJ2-2; 10 positions match TRBD2. The CDR3 consists of 17 residues. V gave up 1 base and J gave up 3 bases; unmatched junction bases: 5. CDR3 DNA sequence: TGTGCCAGCAGTTTAGTTAACCTAGCGGGGGACACCGGGGAGCTGTTTTTT. This codes for CASSLVNLAGDTGELFF.

V usage is TRBV6-1 and J usage is TRBJ1-5; D is ambiguous. This CDR3 is 15 amino acids long. Germline V gene data show CDR1 as MNHNS and CDR2 as SASEGT. V was pared by 5 bases and J by 6 bases, with 17 bases between. The CDR3 region is CASSPTSVALQPQHF. Written as DNA, the CDR3 is TGTGCCAGCAGTCCTACTTCGGTCGCCCTTCAGCCCCAGCATTTT.

The chain combines TRBV6-5 with TRBJ2-1, with D unclear. The CDR3 is 13 residues long. Germline V gene lookup returns CDR1 MNHEY and CDR2 SVGAGI. Trimming took 5 bases from V and 4 from J, leaving 9 bases between them. The CDR3 DNA follows: TGTGCCAGCAGTCCCGGCCCTTACAATGAGCAGTTCTTC. Amino acids: CASSPGPYNEQFF.

This sequence joins TRBV7-2 and TRBJ2-5; D not certain. The CDR3 length is 15 residues. V was pared by 1 base and J by 0 bases, with 9 bases between. Germline CDR1 SGHTA, CDR2 FQGNSA. The CDR3 is CASSLEAVYQETQYF. Here the CDR3 DNA reads TGTGCCAGCAGCTTAGAGGCAGTGTACCAAGAGACCCAGTACTTC.